A single T cell receptor beta chain is shown here with its context. The sample belongs to a study of T cell changes during pregnancy in multiple sclerosis. The data were produced by immunoSEQ multiplex PCR, yet TCRdb's version contains in-frame clones alone and is incomplete. This sample has around 60,000 clones, with around 92% found just once. V gave up 4 bases and J gave up 4 bases; unmatched junction bases: 3. CDR1 and CDR2 (germline): GTSNPN, SVGIG (reference sequence). The CDR3 loop spans 13 amino acids. This clonotype was obtained from a female donor in good health, enrolled as a control in a pregnancy study. The sequences come from peripheral blood, collected in the second trimester of pregnancy. The chain employs TRBV30 and TRBJ2-2; the match to TRBD1 covers 7 bases. The CDR3 sequence is CAWKQGSTGELFF. CDR3 coding DNA: TGTGCCTGGAAACAGGGGTCCACCGGGGAGCTGTTTTTT.